These T cell receptor beta chains were read from a single sample in a study of shared clonotypes between healthy human individuals. The repertoire was sequenced with immunoSEQ multiplex PCR; TCRdb's copy has only in-frame clones and lacks some. The sample records hundreds of thousands of clones, around 97% being singletons. The source material was naive CD4+ T cells sorted from blood. These receptors were collected from a woman aged 25 to 39 in good health. Each CDR3 is given with its conserved first and last residue. A D gene is named only where the DNA matches it firmly. Where a row states a size, it is once, few, many or the class of an expanded clone; other rows omit it.

D gene: -
J gene: TRBJ2-3
V gene: TRBV5-1
clone size: -
CDR3 DNA: TGCGCCAGCAGCTTGGTTACGGGGGCTCCCTCCACAGATACGCAGTATTTT
CDR3 protein: CASSLVTGAPSTDTQYF

D gene: -
J gene: TRBJ2-7
V gene: TRBV7-9
clone size: -
CDR3 DNA: TGTGCCAGCAGCACAAGAGTGGGCAGAAACGAGCAGTACTTC
CDR3 protein: CASSTRVGRNEQYF

D gene: TRBD1
J gene: TRBJ2-7
V gene: TRBV5-5
clone size: -
CDR3 DNA: TGTGCCAGCAGCTTGGGGTCGGCAGGGGGTTTCTACGAGCAGTACTTC
CDR3 protein: CASSLGSAGGFYEQYF

D gene: TRBD2
J gene: TRBJ2-7
V gene: TRBV10-1
clone size: -
CDR3 DNA: TGCGCCAGCAGCCCAGGGAATAGCGGGAGGGCCGTTCTCTACGAGCAGTACTTC
CDR3 protein: CASSPGNSGRAVLYEQYF

D gene: -
J gene: TRBJ2-5
V gene: TRBV6-5
clone size: -
CDR3 DNA: TGTGCCAGCAGGGGAGAGACCCAGTACTTC
CDR3 protein: CASRGETQYF

D gene: TRBD1
J gene: TRBJ1-5
V gene: TRBV30
clone size: -
CDR3 DNA: TGTGCCTGGAGTGGGACAGGGTGGAATCAGCCCCAGCATTTT
CDR3 protein: CAWSGTGWNQPQHF

D gene: -
J gene: TRBJ2-3
V gene: TRBV7-6
clone size: -
CDR3 DNA: TGTGCCAGCAGCTTATTGGGAGAGACAGATACGCAGTATTTT
CDR3 protein: CASSLLGETDTQYF

D gene: -
J gene: TRBJ1-1
V gene: TRBV28
clone size: -
CDR3 DNA: TGTGCCAGCAGTTTATCGGCGGAGAACACTGAAGCTTTCTTT
CDR3 protein: CASSLSAENTEAFF

D gene: TRBD1
J gene: TRBJ1-4
V gene: TRBV28
clone size: -
CDR3 DNA: TGTGCCAGCAGAGGGACAGTCGCAGGAGAAAAACTGTTTTTT
CDR3 protein: CASRGTVAGEKLFF

D gene: -
J gene: TRBJ1-2
V gene: TRBV7-9
clone size: -
CDR3 DNA: TGTGCCAGCAGCCCCGGTTATTGGGAGTATGGCTACACCTTC
CDR3 protein: CASSPGYWEYGYTF

D gene: -
J gene: TRBJ1-3
V gene: TRBV19
clone size: once
CDR3 DNA: TGTGCCAGTAGTTCAGCCCGCGCCACTGGAAACACCATATATTTT
CDR3 protein: CASSSARATGNTIYF

D gene: TRBD1
J gene: TRBJ2-7
V gene: TRBV5-1
clone size: -
CDR3 DNA: TGCGCCAGCAGCAACGGACAGGGCGGTCCGGACGAGCAGTACTTC
CDR3 protein: CASSNGQGGPDEQYF

D gene: TRBD1
J gene: TRBJ1-1
V gene: TRBV2
clone size: -
CDR3 DNA: TGTGCCAGCAGCCAAAGAGGGGGCGCGAGCACTGAAGCTTTCTTT
CDR3 protein: CASSQRGGASTEAFF

D gene: -
J gene: TRBJ2-5
V gene: TRBV21-1
clone size: -
CDR3 DNA: TGTGCCAGCAAAGACAGGAGGCAGGCGGTAGAGACCCAGTACTTC
CDR3 protein: CASKDRRQAVETQYF

D gene: -
J gene: TRBJ2-1
V gene: TRBV5-4
clone size: -
CDR3 DNA: TGTGCCAGCAGCTTGGTGGGGGCCCCCTACAATGAGCAGTTCTTC
CDR3 protein: CASSLVGAPYNEQFF

D gene: TRBD1
J gene: TRBJ2-5
V gene: TRBV27
clone size: -
CDR3 DNA: TGTGCCAGCAGTTTATCGGACAGGGACCGGGCCGAGACCCAGTACTTC
CDR3 protein: CASSLSDRDRAETQYF

D gene: TRBD2
J gene: TRBJ2-1
V gene: TRBV30
clone size: -
CDR3 DNA: TGTGCATGGGGCGGGAGCGTGAATGAGCAGTTCTTC
CDR3 protein: CAWGGSVNEQFF

D gene: -
J gene: TRBJ1-2
V gene: TRBV27
clone size: -
CDR3 DNA: TGTGCCAGCAGCGGGCAGGCGGGAGGCTACACCTTC
CDR3 protein: CASSGQAGGYTF

D gene: TRBD2
J gene: TRBJ2-2
V gene: TRBV7-7
clone size: -
CDR3 DNA: TGTGCCAGCAGCTTAGTGTACGGGAGGGCCGAGACCGGGGAGCTGTTTTTT
CDR3 protein: CASSLVYGRAETGELFF

D gene: -
J gene: TRBJ2-5
V gene: TRBV28
clone size: -
CDR3 DNA: TGTGCCAGCAGTTCCGCGGCCATGGCAGGGCAGGAAGAGACCCAGTACTTC
CDR3 protein: CASSSAAMAGQEETQYF

D gene: -
J gene: TRBJ2-5
V gene: TRBV11-3
clone size: -
CDR3 DNA: TGTGCCAGCAGCTTAGGTCAGGGACACCAAGAGACCCAGTACTTC
CDR3 protein: CASSLGQGHQETQYF

D gene: TRBD2
J gene: TRBJ2-1
V gene: TRBV11-2
clone size: -
CDR3 DNA: TGTGCCAGCAGCTTTACTAGCGGAACCTCTAGCTACAATGAGCAGTTCTTC
CDR3 protein: CASSFTSGTSSYNEQFF

D gene: -
J gene: TRBJ2-3
V gene: TRBV19
clone size: -
CDR3 DNA: TGTGCCAGTAGTAAGTGGTCGACCTATGGCACAGATACGCAGTATTTT
CDR3 protein: CASSKWSTYGTDTQYF

D gene: -
J gene: TRBJ2-7
V gene: TRBV7-9
clone size: -
CDR3 DNA: TGTGCCAGCAGCCCTTCGGACTTC
CDR3 protein: CASSPSDF

D gene: -
J gene: TRBJ1-4
V gene: TRBV25-1
clone size: -
CDR3 DNA: TGTGCCAGCAGTGAATACGGTAGTAGGTTTGAAAAACTGTTTTTT
CDR3 protein: CASSEYGSRFEKLFF

D gene: -
J gene: TRBJ2-1
V gene: TRBV7-3
clone size: -
CDR3 DNA: TGTGCCAGCAGCTTCGCAGCGACGCTCAACCGGGGCTCCTACAATGAGCAGTTCTTC
CDR3 protein: CASSFAATLNRGSYNEQFF

D gene: TRBD2
J gene: TRBJ2-4
V gene: TRBV9
clone size: -
CDR3 DNA: TGTGCCAGCAGCGTAGGGCCCGTGACTAGCGGGAGTTTCGCCAAAAACATTCAGTACTTC
CDR3 protein: CASSVGPVTSGSFAKNIQYF

D gene: -
J gene: TRBJ2-5
V gene: TRBV11-2
clone size: -
CDR3 DNA: TGTGCCAGCAGCCCCCGCCGAGGGCTCGAGACCCAGTACTTC
CDR3 protein: CASSPRRGLETQYF

D gene: TRBD2
J gene: TRBJ2-6
V gene: TRBV5-1
clone size: once
CDR3 DNA: TGCGCCAGCAGCAGGGACAGCGGGAGGCCCCTTCTGGGGGCCAACGTCCTGACTTTC
CDR3 protein: CASSRDSGRPLLGANVLTF

D gene: -
J gene: TRBJ1-5
V gene: TRBV7-9
clone size: few
CDR3 DNA: TGTGCCAGCAGCCCCCGGCCCGAGGAGCCCCAGCATTTT
CDR3 protein: CASSPRPEEPQHF

D gene: -
J gene: TRBJ2-1
V gene: TRBV5-1
clone size: -
CDR3 DNA: TGCGCCAGCAGCTCATCATCAGGAGGGAGGAATGAGCAGTTCTTC
CDR3 protein: CASSSSSGGRNEQFF